Below, 8 T cell receptor beta chains from the same sample are listed, as sequenced in a study of cytomegalovirus exposure and HLA in healthy donors. It was with 60 Vbeta and 13 Jbeta primers that the PCR ran. Profiling relied on immunoSEQ multiplex PCR, and the TCRdb table lists in-frame clones only, not all of them. The repertoire holds under 250,000 clones, with 70% to 80% as singletons. The specimen sequenced was PBMCs. Receptor source: a male donor in good health and CMV-seronegative.

The V gene is TRBV9, the J gene TRBJ2-2; D may be TRBD2 (5 bases). Germline assignment: CDR1 SGDLS and CDR2 YYNGEE. This CDR3 contains 17 residues. Trimming removed 3 bases at V and 4 bases at J, with 19 bases between. As DNA, the CDR3 is TGTGCCAGCAGCGGGGAGATGATACCGGTGGGCACCGGGGAGCTGTTTTTT. Protein sequence: CASSGEMIPVGTGELFF.

The CDR3 loop reads CASRLGQGAFTGELFF. DNA of the CDR3: TGTGCCAGCAGGTTGGGACAGGGGGCTTTCACCGGGGAGCTGTTTTTT. The chain is built from TRBV27 and TRBJ2-2; TRBD1 matches 12 bases. The CDR3 spans 16 residues. The ends lost 6 bases at V and 4 bases at J; junction bases unmatched: 6. In germline, CDR1 is MNHEY, CDR2 SMNVEV (reference sequence).

The chain links TRBV9 to TRBJ2-7; 9 nucleotides agree with TRBD2. The CDR3 loop spans 18 amino acids. Germline V gives CDR1 SGDLS, CDR2 YYNGEE. Trimming cost V 1 base and J 4 bases; bases outside gene matches: 15. This CDR3 is CASSVSIPGPSGVYEQYF. CDR3 sequence (DNA): TGTGCCAGCAGCGTATCCATACCGGGGCCTAGCGGGGTATACGAGCAGTACTTC.

A single count supports this clone. CDR3 protein: CASSPLPGQGANEQYF. The CDR3 DNA reads TGTGCCAGCTCACCACTCCCGGGACAGGGGGCCAACGAGCAGTACTTC. The rearrangement uses TRBV18 and TRBJ2-7; 12 nucleotides match TRBD1. The germline V gene encodes CDR1 KGHSH and CDR2 LQKENI. With V trimmed by 1 base and J by 5 bases, 6 bases remained unmatched. This CDR3 has 16 amino acids.

The chain couples TRBV4-1 to TRBJ2-7; the match to TRBD2 covers 11 bases. The length of the CDR3 is 16 residues. J lost 3 bases, V lost 4 bases, and 8 bases had no gene match. Germline V lookup: CDR1 MGHRA, CDR2 YSYEKL. Written as DNA, the CDR3 is TGCGCCAGCAGCCTTATAGCGGGAGGGGACATCTACGAGCAGTACTTC. This encodes CASSLIAGGDIYEQYF.

The J gene is TRBJ2-3, the V gene TRBV7-3, with 13 bases identical to TRBD2. The CDR3 totals 16 residues. With V trimmed by 5 bases and J by 5 bases, 7 bases remained unmatched. The germline gives CDR1 SGHTA, CDR2 FQGTGA. This chain's CDR3 is CASSPQGLAGKDTQYF. CDR3 DNA: TGTGCCAGCAGCCCTCAGGGACTAGCGGGAAAAGATACGCAGTATTTT.

This clone was picked up a small number of times. This chain joins TRBV6-5 and TRBJ1-5; tentatively, D is TRBD1 (6 bases). The V and J ends lost 6 bases and 1 base respectively, with 10 bases between them. This CDR3 spans 14 amino acids. Germline CDR1 is MNHEY and CDR2 is SVGAGI. The CDR3 DNA follows: TGTGCCAGCAGGATGGGGGCGAGCAATCAGCCCCAGCATTTT. Encoded protein: CASRMGASNQPQHF.

The chain is built from TRBV7-9 and TRBJ2-1, with TRBD1 as a possible D gene (6 bases). Germline V gene lookup returns CDR1 SEHNR and CDR2 FQNEAQ (reference sequence). This CDR3 region has 14 residues. The germline V and J ends were trimmed by 4 bases and 4 bases, with 11 bases remaining between them. The CDR3 region is CASSSNRAYNEQFF. The CDR3 coding sequence is TGTGCCAGCAGCTCTAACAGGGCTTACAATGAGCAGTTCTTC. Using reference TRBV7-9 and TRBJ2-1 for the parts outside the CDR3, the full variable domain is DTGVSQNPRHKITKRGQNVTFRCDPISEHNRLYWYRQTLGQGPEFLTYFQNEAQLEKSRLLSDRFSAERPKGSFSTLEIQRTEQGDSAMYLCASSSNRAYNEQFFGPGTRLTVL.